This TCR beta chain was obtained from a study of patients and donors after allogeneic stem cell transplantation. CDR3 size: 13 residues. The V gene lost 6 bases and the J gene lost 3 bases, with 10 bases spanning the gap. Germline assignment: CDR1 SNHLY and CDR2 FYNNEI. TCRdb called the RT-PCR reads again in MiXCR, with one record for every CDR3 protein. The table includes 900,000 to 1,000,000 distinct CDR3 sequences, roughly 18% detected once. The genes are TRBV2 and TRBJ2-3; perhaps D is TRBD1 or TRBD2 (5 bases each). This clonotype was obtained from a human donor who was either an allogeneic HSCT recipient or a stem cell or donor lymphocyte infusion donor (not recorded which). It is not recorded whose cells these are; they may come from a transplant donor. The specimen sequenced was blood, either unsorted or a sorted T cell fraction (not recorded which). CDR3 sequence reads: CASRQGETDTQYF. The CDR3 nucleotides are TGTGCCAGCAGGCAGGGAGAGACAGATACGCAGTATTTT.